The 5 T cell receptor beta chains presented below share a single source sample, sequenced in a study of shared clonotypes between healthy human individuals. Repertoires were generated with immunoSEQ multiplex PCR, while TCRdb's copy carries only in-frame clones and drops some. The data contain around 2.1 million clones, about 93% of them seen just once; the ten biggest clones take up under 2%. Naive CD8 cells, CD45RO-negative and positively selected for CCR7, excluded terminally differentiated effector memory CD45RA+ cells. Sequencing used naive CD8+ T cells from PBMCs. Source of these receptors: a young man in good health. Some clones in this sample may be carry-over from other donors' samples.

The rearrangement uses TRBV27 and TRBJ2-7; D may be TRBD1 (5 bases). V was pared by 6 bases and J by 5 bases, with 11 bases between. Per germline, CDR1 MNHEY and CDR2 SMNVEV (reference sequence). This CDR3 region has 12 residues. DNA for the CDR3: TGTGCCAGCAGCGTTAGGGGCGACGAGCAGTACTTC. Translating gives CASSVRGDEQYF.

This clone was found once. In nucleotides, the CDR3 is TGTGCCACCAGCAGAGATGAGAGACAGGGGATCTACGAGCAGTACTTC. It codes for CATSRDERQGIYEQYF. This sequence joins TRBV15 and TRBJ2-7; 8 bases map to TRBD1. The germline V gene has CDR1 LNHNV and CDR2 YYDKDF (reference sequence). CDR3 length: 16 residues. J lost 3 bases, V lost 0 bases, and 7 bases had no gene match.

The chain couples TRBV28 to TRBJ2-2, with a possible D match to TRBD1 (6 bases). Germline V gene lookup returns CDR1 MDHEN and CDR2 SYDVKM. This CDR3 comprises 15 residues. V lost 3 bases, J lost 6 bases, and 14 bases lay in between. The chain's CDR3 is CASSLSGARAGELFF. CDR3 DNA sequence: TGTGCCAGCAGTTTGTCAGGGGCGCGAGCCGGGGAGCTGTTTTTT.

The chain carries TRBV19 and TRBJ2-3; D remains ambiguous. The V end lost 3 bases, the J end lost 6 bases, and 19 bases lay between the germline ends. CDR1 is LNHDA, CDR2 SQIVND, per germline (reference sequence). The CDR3 runs to 16 residues. CDR3 DNA: TGTGCCAGTAGTATTGCCCTAACCCCCGAGAGGGATACGCAGTATTTT. Residues: CASSIALTPERDTQYF.

The chain uses TRBV19 and TRBJ2-1; 8 bases agree with TRBD2. V was pared by 9 bases and J by 9 bases, with 10 bases of the junction left unmatched. CDR1 is LNHDA and CDR2 is SQIVND in the germline V gene (reference sequence). This CDR3 spans 13 amino acids. The CDR3, as DNA: TGTGCCAGCCGATATAGCGGGGAAACTGAGCAGTTCTTC. This sequence encodes CASRYSGETEQFF.